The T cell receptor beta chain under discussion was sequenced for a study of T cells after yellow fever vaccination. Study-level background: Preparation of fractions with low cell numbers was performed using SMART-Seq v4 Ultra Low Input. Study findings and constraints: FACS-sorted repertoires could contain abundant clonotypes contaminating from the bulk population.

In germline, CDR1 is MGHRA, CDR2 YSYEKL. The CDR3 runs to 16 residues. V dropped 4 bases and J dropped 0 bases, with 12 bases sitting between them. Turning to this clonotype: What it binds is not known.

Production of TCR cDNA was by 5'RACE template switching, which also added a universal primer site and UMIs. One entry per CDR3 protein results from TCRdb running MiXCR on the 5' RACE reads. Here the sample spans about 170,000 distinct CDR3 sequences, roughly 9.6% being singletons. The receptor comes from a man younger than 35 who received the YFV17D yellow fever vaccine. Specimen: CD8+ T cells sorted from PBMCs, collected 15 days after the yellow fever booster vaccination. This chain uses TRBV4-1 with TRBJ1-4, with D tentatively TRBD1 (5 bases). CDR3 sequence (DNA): TGCGCCAGCAGCCGAGGGACGTCTGCAACTAATGAAAAACTGTTTTTT. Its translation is CASSRGTSATNEKLFF.